Shown below are 25 T cell receptor beta chains from a single sample sequenced in a study. TCRdb redid the calling of the 5' RACE reads with MiXCR, one entry per CDR3 protein. The sample contains 55,000 to 80,000 distinct CDR3 sequences, 20% to 25% of which appear only once. Sequences were obtained from memory CD4+ T cells sorted from a lymph node. This sample's subset: memory CD4+ T cells, CD4+CD45RO+CD25-. The source is a female donor with breast cancer.

This chain uses TRBV19 with TRBJ1-5; 8 bases map to TRBD1. The germline CDR1 and CDR2 sequences are LNHDA and SQIVND (reference sequence). With V trimmed by 5 bases and J by 9 bases, 15 bases remained unmatched. This CDR3 region has 16 residues. In nucleotides, the CDR3 is TGTGCCAGTAGTCCCCGGACAGGGCCTACTGGGGGGCCCCAGCATTTT. This sequence encodes CASSPRTGPTGGPQHF.

This clonotype was observed at least ten times. The V call is TRBV7-2, the J call TRBJ2-7; tentative D call: TRBD1 (6 bases). Germline CDR1 reads SGHTA; CDR2 reads FQGNSA. Deletions cut 5 bases from V and 0 bases from J, with 11 bases between. The CDR3 has 14 amino acids. The CDR3 bases are TGTGCCAGCAGCGCCGGGACATTCTCCTACGAGCAGTACTTC. It specifies CASSAGTFSYEQYF.

This sequence joins TRBV7-3 and TRBJ2-5, with D possibly being TRBD1 (6 bases). Trimming pared 3 bases from V and 5 bases from J, leaving 13 bases between. The CDR3 runs to 14 residues. Germline V gene data show CDR1 as SGHTA and CDR2 as FQGTGA. The CDR3 loop reads CASSLLGAGETQYF. The CDR3 DNA is TGTGCCAGCAGCTTGTTGGGGGCCGGGGAGACCCAGTACTTC.

This clonotype was seen many times. CDR3 sequence: CASSEVYYRANYGYTF. Here the CDR3 DNA reads TGTGCCAGCAGTGAAGTTTACTACAGAGCTAACTATGGCTACACCTTC. This rearrangement joins TRBV6-1 to TRBJ1-2; D gene uncertain. Germline-derived CDR1 and CDR2 are MNHNS and SASEGT. This CDR3 comprises 16 residues. Trimming left V 1 base short and J 0 bases short, with 12 bases between.

The chain has TRBV9 and TRBJ2-3; D possibly corresponds to TRBD2 (6 bases). The CDR3 has 14 residues. V lost 7 bases to trimming and J lost 0 bases, with 12 bases between them. The germline V gene encodes CDR1 SGDLS and CDR2 YYNGEE. The CDR3 loop is CASSAGTSTDTQYF. CDR3 DNA: TGTGCCAGCTCCGCGGGGACTAGCACAGATACGCAGTATTTT.

The chain uses TRBV5-1 and TRBJ2-6; D is unclear. V dropped 4 bases and J dropped 2 bases, with 7 bases sitting between them. The V gene's germline CDR1 is SGHRS and CDR2 YFSETQ. The CDR3 extends over 14 amino acids. CDR3 DNA: TGCGCCAGCAGCGGTGGCGCTGGGGCCAACGTCCTGACTTTC. It encodes CASSGGAGANVLTF.

This clonotype has a single count. One end of the junction does not line up with germline, which may come from a read error. CDR3 bases: TGTGCCGGCAGCCCGACAGGGTCCTATGGCTACACCTTC. It specifies CAGSPTGSYGYTF. The V gene is TRBV12-3 or TRBV12-4, the J gene TRBJ1-2, with 7 bases fitting TRBD1. This CDR3 region has 13 residues.

There are a few counts of this clonotype. CDR3 residues: CASNNPVRGRENEQFF. The CDR3 bases are TGTGCCAGCAATAACCCTGTGAGGGGGCGGGAAAATGAGCAGTTCTTC. The chain recombines TRBV12-3 or TRBV12-4 with TRBJ2-1, with D maybe TRBD1 (7 bases). V lost 7 bases, J lost 7 bases, and 23 bases lay in between. This CDR3 is built from 16 residues.

The chain joins TRBV20-1 to TRBJ2-3; D may be TRBD1 or TRBD2 (6 bases each). The CDR3 is 15 amino acids. Per the germline V gene, CDR1 is DFQATT and CDR2 is SNEGSKA (reference sequence). Trimming cost V 5 bases and J 2 bases, with 17 bases left between them. The CDR3 reads CSAPRGQINTDTQYF. CDR3 coding DNA: TGCAGTGCTCCCCGGGGGCAGATAAACACAGATACGCAGTATTTT.

Turning to this clonotype: Since no conserved phenylalanine or tryptophan closes the CDR3, a read error is the likely cause. The chain uses TRBV5-1 and TRBJ2-1; perhaps D is TRBD1 or TRBD2 (5 bases each). This CDR3 is 15 amino acids long. Germline V lookup: CDR1 SGHRS, CDR2 YFSETQ. The ends were cut back, 4 bases at V and 6 bases at J, with 17 bases in the middle. CDR3 nucleotides: TGCGCCAGCAGCCCGGGGACCGTCAGAAGCAATGAGCAGTTCTGC. Translating it yields CASSPGTVRSNEQFC.

This clonotype occurred once. The V call is TRBV12-3 or TRBV12-4, the J call TRBJ1-5; D gene unclear. The CDR3 is 15 residues long. Between the trimmed V and J ends, which lost 5 bases and 7 bases, there was a span of 18 bases. In DNA form, the CDR3 reads TGTGCCAGCAGTCTCCTCCCCACGATGGGGCAGCCCCAGCATTTT. Translated: CASSLLPTMGQPQHF.

For this clonotype: A much larger clone sits a single nucleotide away, making a read error possible. J is TRBJ2-1 and V is TRBV7-3; D might be TRBD1 or TRBD2, each matching 5 bases. The CDR3 is 15 amino acids. Trimming pared 5 bases from V and 9 bases from J, leaving 20 bases between. CDR1 SGHTA and CDR2 FQGTGA come from the germline V gene. CDR3: CASSPSQTEYGEQFF. In DNA form, the CDR3 reads TGTGCCAGCAGCCCTAGCCAGACAGAGTATGGTGAGCAGTTCTTC.

The V gene is TRBV24-1, the J gene TRBJ2-1; TRBD1 is a possible D gene (6 bases). Trimming pared 5 bases from V and 0 bases from J, leaving 19 bases between. Germline CDR1 is KGHDR and CDR2 is SFDVKD. This CDR3 spans 18 amino acids. The CDR3 spells CATSGTGRAAGSYNEQFF. DNA of the CDR3: TGTGCCACCAGTGGAACAGGGAGAGCCGCAGGCTCCTACAATGAGCAGTTCTTC.

This clonotype was counted ten times or more. The chain carries TRBV6-5 and TRBJ2-7; TRBD2 aligns across 14 bases. Germline CDR1 is MNHEY and CDR2 is SVGAGI. J was trimmed by 4 bases and V by 7 bases; bases with no gene match: 6. The CDR3 runs 15 residues. The CDR3 loop reads CASIGRLAGGYEQYF. The DNA of the CDR3 is TGTGCCAGCATCGGCCGACTAGCGGGAGGGTACGAGCAGTACTTC.

This clonotype was observed a handful of times. This chain joins TRBV20-1 and TRBJ2-5; maybe TRBD2 (5 bases). Germline V gene data show CDR1 as DFQATT and CDR2 as SNEGSKA (reference sequence). CDR3 length equals 13 residues. V lost 4 bases and J 4 bases, leaving 13 bases between the germline ends. The CDR3 is CSANGESVETQYF. CDR3 coding DNA: TGCAGTGCTAACGGGGAATCCGTAGAGACCCAGTACTTC.

The V gene is TRBV2, the J gene TRBJ2-7; D is uncertain. CDR1 is SNHLY and CDR2 is FYNNEI in the germline V gene. The CDR3 loop spans 14 amino acids. The V and J ends lost 4 bases and 4 bases respectively, with 14 bases between them. The DNA for the CDR3 is TGTGCCAGCAGTGGAACCACGAATCAGTACGAGCAGTACTTC. Translation gives CASSGTTNQYEQYF.

In this sample, this clonotype turned up many times. This chain uses TRBV7-3 with TRBJ2-5; D tentatively fits TRBD1 or TRBD2 (5 bases each). The CDR3 has 16 amino acids. The ends were cut back, 0 bases at V and 1 base at J, with 12 bases in the middle. Per germline, CDR1 SGHTA and CDR2 FQGTGA. CDR3 in amino acids: CASSLTGARGQETQYF. CDR3 bases: TGTGCCAGCAGCTTAACCGGGGCCCGGGGCCAAGAGACCCAGTACTTC.

This chain connects TRBV3-1 to TRBJ1-2; the D gene is possibly TRBD1 (5 bases). CDR3 length equals 11 residues. In germline, CDR1 is LGHDT, CDR2 YNNKEL (reference sequence). Trimming removed 8 bases from V and 6 bases from J, with 10 bases in between. CDR3 coding DNA: TGTGCCAGCCGCAGAGGGGATGGCTACACCTTC. Protein sequence: CASRRGDGYTF.

This sequence joins TRBV7-3 and TRBJ2-1; 8 bases map to TRBD1. Germline CDR1 is SGHTA and CDR2 is FQGTGA. This CDR3 is 16 amino acids long. V shed 11 bases, J shed 6 bases, and the junction held 18 bases outside the gene matches. CDR3 coding DNA: TGTGCCCCCCCTGGAGCCACCGGGACAGGAATCAATGAGCAGTTCTTC. Protein: CAPPGATGTGINEQFF.

The rearrangement uses TRBV9 and TRBJ1-1, with D maybe TRBD1 (6 bases). This CDR3 is 14 amino acids long. Germline loops: CDR1 SGDLS, CDR2 YYNGEE. V was shortened by 2 bases and J by 3 bases, with 11 bases between the two germline ends. DNA of the CDR3: TGTGCCAGCAGCGTGGACAGCGGATACACTGAAGCTTTCTTT. It translates to CASSVDSGYTEAFF. Looking up the rest from reference TRBV9 and TRBJ1-1 gives the full variable domain: DSGVTQTPKHLITATGQRVTLRCSPRSGDLSVYWYQQSLDQGLQFLIQYYNGEERAKGNILERFSAQQFPDLHSELNLSSLELGDSALYFCASSVDSGYTEAFFGQGTRLTVV.

For this clonotype: A much larger clone sits a single nucleotide away, making a read error possible. The rearrangement links TRBV20-1 to TRBJ2-1; the D call may be TRBD1 or TRBD2 (6 bases each). Germline lookup yields CDR1 DFQATT and CDR2 SNEGSKA (reference sequence). This CDR3 has 15 amino acids. CDR3 region: CSATLGGPRTSELFF. In DNA, the CDR3 is TGCAGTGCTACCCTCGGGGGCCCCCGGACCAGTGAGCTGTTCTTC.

Only a few counts were recorded for this clonotype. The J gene is TRBJ2-4, the V gene TRBV13, with D perhaps matching TRBD2 (6 bases). V lost 4 bases and J 8 bases, leaving 21 bases between the germline ends. The CDR3 has 16 amino acids. Germline lookup yields CDR1 PRHDT and CDR2 FYEKMQ (reference sequence). As DNA, the CDR3 is TGTGCCAGCAGCTCGGAAAAGGAGACTAGTGGGGACATTCAGTACTTC. As protein: CASSSEKETSGDIQYF.

With respect to this clonotype: A read error may produce the germline difference seen at one junction end. The chain links TRBV7-2 to TRBJ2-5, with no clear D. Germline CDR1 is SGHTA and CDR2 is FQGNSA. CDR3 size: 14 residues. For the CDR3, the DNA is TGTGCCAGCAGCTTAGCGAAAGGGCAAGAGGCCCAGTACTTC. Residues: CASSLAKGQEAQYF.

This clonotype was found a few times. This chain connects TRBV5-1 to TRBJ1-2; weak D call: TRBD1 (6 bases). Deletions cut 4 bases from V and 8 bases from J, with 12 bases between. The CDR3 extends over 12 amino acids. CDR1 SGHRS and CDR2 YFSETQ come from the germline V gene. DNA for the CDR3: TGCGCCAGCAGCCCACAGGGAGGCGGCTACACCTTC. Encoded protein: CASSPQGGGYTF.

The chain uses TRBV6-6 and TRBJ2-1; 8 nucleotides align to TRBD2. The germline gives CDR1 MNHNY, CDR2 SVGAGI (reference sequence). The V segment lost 6 bases and the J segment 4 bases; nucleotides outside the gene matches: 5. The CDR3 runs to 14 residues. Written as DNA, the CDR3 is TGTGCCAGCAGACCGGGGGGGCAATACAATGAGCAGTTCTTC. Translated: CASRPGGQYNEQFF.